This T cell receptor (beta chain) was sequenced in a study of glioma-infiltrating T cells after dendritic cell vaccination. All glioblastoma patients lacked an isocitrate dehydrogenase mutation. Blood PBMC samples: pre-vaccination, two weeks post third vaccination, and at tumor progression. In germline, CDR1 is SGHDN, CDR2 FVKESK. The CDR3 runs 14 residues. The junction had 7 bases not matched to a gene; V was cut back by 2 bases and J by 10 bases. The table came from immunoSEQ multiplex PCR; TCRdb's copy has only in-frame clones and leaves some out. The table includes fewer than 25,000 clones, approximately 79% detected once.

Sample: blood, taken before dendritic cell vaccination. V is TRBV14 and J is TRBJ2-3, with 9 bases lining up with TRBD2. This clonotype was obtained from a human donor with glioblastoma. The CDR3 loop is CASSQRTSEGAQYF. The CDR3 DNA reads as TGTGCCAGCAGCCAAAGGACTAGCGAGGGAGCGCAGTATTTT.